The 29 T cell receptor beta chains reported below all come from one sample, sequenced in a study of cytomegalovirus exposure and HLA in healthy donors. In the PCR, 60 Vbeta and 13 Jbeta primers were used. Sequencing used immunoSEQ multiplex PCR; TCRdb keeps in-frame clones, though not all of them. The table has some 160,000 clones, roughly 80% seen once. Sequenced: PBMCs. The receptors were gathered from a man aged 45-60 years in good health and CMV-seropositive.

V usage is TRBV7-9 and J usage is TRBJ2-1, with TRBD2 matching over 11 bases. With 4 bases clipped from V and 4 bases from J, the junction kept 6 bases outside the gene matches. Germline lookup yields CDR1 SEHNR and CDR2 FQNEAQ (reference sequence). This CDR3 is built from 16 residues. The chain's CDR3 is CASSWGLAGGYNEQFF. As DNA, the CDR3 is TGTGCCAGCAGCTGGGGTCTAGCGGGGGGTTACAATGAGCAGTTCTTC.

V and J are TRBV7-9 and TRBJ1-1, with 9 bases fitting TRBD1. This CDR3 region has 14 residues. Germline V gene sequence: CDR1 SEHNR, CDR2 FQNEAQ (reference sequence). The V and J ends lost 5 bases and 2 bases, in that order; junction bases with no gene match: 3. The CDR3 spells CASSRGQGNTEAFF. CDR3 in DNA: TGTGCCAGCAGCCGGGGACAGGGAAACACTGAAGCTTTCTTT. Filled out from reference TRBV7-9 and TRBJ1-1, the complete variable domain reads DTGVSQNPRHKITKRGQNVTFRCDPISEHNRLYWYRQTLGQGPEFLTYFQNEAQLEKSRLLSDRFSAERPKGSFSTLEIQRTEQGDSAMYLCASSRGQGNTEAFFGQGTRLTVV.

Details on this clone: A read error may produce the germline difference seen at one junction end. The CDR3 sequence: CASSLAGRAHEQYF. As DNA, the CDR3 is TGTGCTAGCAGCTTAGCGGGCAGGGCTCACGAGCAGTACTTC. The V call is TRBV7-7, the J call TRBJ2-7; 7 bases are shared with TRBD2. The CDR3 is 14 residues long. The germline V gene encodes CDR1 SSHAT and CDR2 FNYEAQ (reference sequence).

This clone was observed once. The chain is built from TRBV25-1 and TRBJ1-6, with D unclear. V was shortened by 3 bases and J by 0 bases, with 9 bases between the two germline ends. Per the germline V gene, CDR1 is MGHDK and CDR2 is SYGVNS. The CDR3 is 16 residues long. In nucleotides, the CDR3 is TGTGCCAGCAGTGAGTCGACGGGCTCCTATAATTCACCCCTCCACTTT. This translates into CASSESTGSYNSPLHF. Supplemented by reference TRBV25-1 and TRBJ1-6, the full variable domain reads EADIYQTPRYLVIGTGKKITLECSQTMGHDKMYWYQQDPGMELHLIHYSYGVNSTEKGDLSSESTVSRIRTEHFPLTLESARPSHTSQYLCASSESTGSYNSPLHFGNGTRLTVT.

The chain employs TRBV4-3 and TRBJ1-1; D is perhaps TRBD1 (5 bases). Trimming left V 1 base short and J 3 bases short, with 15 bases between. The CDR3 contains 16 residues. Germline V lookup: CDR1 LGHNA, CDR2 YSLEER. The CDR3 nucleotides read TGCGCCAGCAGCCAAGGATGGGGGGGAAGGGACACTGAAGCTTTCTTT. It yields the protein CASSQGWGGRDTEAFF.

The chain recombines TRBV7-9 with TRBJ2-3; maybe TRBD2 (6 bases). V was cut by 5 bases and J by 4 bases, with 28 bases left in between. The CDR3 is 19 amino acids. CDR1 and CDR2 (germline): SEHNR, FQNEAQ (reference sequence). The CDR3 loop is CASSPFGGGLASSADTQYF. The CDR3 nucleotides are TGTGCCAGCAGCCCATTTGGGGGTGGGCTTGCTTCTAGCGCAGATACGCAGTATTTT.

This clone showed up just once. This sample includes further DNA sequences coding for the same CDR3. The chain combines TRBV5-1 with TRBJ1-2, with D unclear. Trimming took 5 bases from V and 3 from J, leaving 14 bases between them. This CDR3 has 14 residues. Germline V gives CDR1 SGHRS, CDR2 YFSETQ. The CDR3: CASSRQVSDYGYTF. CDR3 DNA: TGCGCCAGCAGTCGGCAGGTATCGGACTATGGCTACACCTTC.

The chain carries TRBV4-2 and TRBJ2-1; possible D gene TRBD2, 7 bases. Germline V gene data show CDR1 as LGHNA and CDR2 as YNFKEQ. Deletions cut 0 bases from V and 3 bases from J, with 21 bases between. The CDR3 is made up of 19 amino acids. The CDR3 DNA reads as TGTGCCAGCAGCCAAGATAGATGGGGGGGCAGGGCAAGCTACAATGAGCAGTTCTTC. This translates into CASSQDRWGGRASYNEQFF.

The CDR3 bases are TGTGCCAGTAGACAAGGACAGGTGGATTCACCCCTCCACTTT. It is translated as CASRQGQVDSPLHF. The chain is built from TRBV19 and TRBJ1-6, with 7 bases lining up with TRBD1. Unmatched junction bases numbered 7, after V lost 6 bases and J lost 8 bases. Per the germline V gene, CDR1 is LNHDA and CDR2 is SQIVND (reference sequence). The CDR3 has 14 amino acids.

Only a few counts were recorded for this clone. The rearrangement joins TRBV7-2 to TRBJ1-2; maybe TRBD1 (6 bases). Looked up from germline, CDR1 is SGHTA and CDR2 is FQGNSA. The CDR3 contains 14 residues. The V end was cut by 0 bases, the J end by 8 bases, with 13 bases between. In DNA, the CDR3 is TGTGCCAGCAGCTTAGCCCTTACAGGGCCGGGCTACACCTTC. It is translated as CASSLALTGPGYTF.

This clone showed up just a few times. This sequence joins TRBV25-1 and TRBJ1-2; TRBD1 agrees at 8 bases. V gave up 2 bases and J gave up 5 bases; unmatched junction bases: 1. CDR1 is MGHDK and CDR2 is SYGVNS in the germline V gene. This CDR3 is built from 13 residues. The CDR3 DNA sequence: TGTGCCAGCAGTGAAAGGACAGGGTATGGCTACACCTTC. It is translated as CASSERTGYGYTF.

This chain uses TRBV13 with TRBJ2-1; tentatively, D is TRBD2 (5 bases). In germline, CDR1 is PRHDT, CDR2 FYEKMQ (reference sequence). Trimming took off 4 bases at V and 6 bases at J, with 16 bases between the two ends. The CDR3 loop spans 15 amino acids. The CDR3 nucleotides are TGTGCCAGCAGCTCGAGGGTAATAGCCGGCAATGAGCAGTTCTTC. It encodes CASSSRVIAGNEQFF.

The chain joins TRBV2 to TRBJ2-3; TRBD1 matches 12 bases. Germline values: CDR1 SNHLY, CDR2 FYNNEI. V shed 6 bases, J shed 2 bases, and the junction held 0 bases outside the gene matches. This CDR3 region has 14 residues. CDR3 sequence (DNA): TGTGCCAGCAGGGGACAGGGGGCCACAGATACGCAGTATTTT. This sequence encodes CASRGQGATDTQYF.

This clone was seen many times. This rearrangement joins TRBV5-1 to TRBJ2-5, with D maybe TRBD2 (6 bases). Germline lookup yields CDR1 SGHRS and CDR2 YFSETQ. Deletions cut 4 bases from V and 2 bases from J, with 18 bases between. This CDR3 is 16 amino acids long. The CDR3 spells CASSTTAEGPQETQYF. The DNA for the CDR3 is TGCGCCAGCAGCACCACCGCGGAGGGGCCACAAGAGACCCAGTACTTC. The whole variable domain, remainder taken from reference TRBV5-1 and TRBJ2-5, is KAGVTQTPRYLIKTRGQQVTLSCSPISGHRSVSWYQQTPGQGLQFLFEYFSETQRNKGNFPGRFSGRQFSNSRSEMNVSTLELGDSALYLCASSTTAEGPQETQYFGPGTRLLVL.

The genes are TRBV5-1 and TRBJ2-1; 7 bases agree with TRBD1. This CDR3 comprises 15 residues. Germline V CDR1 and CDR2: SGHRS, YFSETQ. Unmatched junction bases numbered 10, after V lost 3 bases and J lost 7 bases. The CDR3 sequence is CASSWGQTSGNEQFF. For the CDR3, the DNA is TGCGCCAGCAGCTGGGGACAGACCTCCGGGAATGAGCAGTTCTTC.

V is TRBV4-3 and J is TRBJ2-2; 9 nucleotides agree with TRBD1. Germline trimming cut 7 bases from V and 5 bases from J; bases unmatched to any gene: 5. CDR1 is LGHNA, CDR2 YSLEER, per germline. The length of the CDR3 is 14 residues. DNA of the CDR3: TGCGCCAGCACATGGGGACAGGGAACCGGGGAGCTGTTTTTT. Translated: CASTWGQGTGELFF.

The chain couples TRBV5-1 to TRBJ1-4, with D maybe TRBD1 (5 bases). This CDR3 contains 15 residues. Germline lookup yields CDR1 SGHRS and CDR2 YFSETQ. V was trimmed by 4 bases and J by 3 bases, leaving 13 bases between them. The CDR3 sequence is CASSAAKGSNEKLFF. DNA of the CDR3: TGCGCCAGCAGCGCAGCCAAGGGGTCTAATGAAAAACTGTTTTTT.

The V call is TRBV11-3, the J call TRBJ2-1; TRBD2 is a possible D gene (6 bases). V dropped 1 base and J dropped 6 bases, with 16 bases sitting between them. The CDR3 is 16 residues long. Germline loops: CDR1 SGHNT, CDR2 YENEEA. The CDR3 sequence: CASSLAAPDGGNEQFF. CDR3 bases: TGTGCCAGCAGCTTAGCAGCGCCGGACGGGGGCAATGAGCAGTTCTTC.

The chain couples TRBV18 to TRBJ2-7; 7 bases align to TRBD1. CDR1 KGHSH and CDR2 LQKENI come from the germline V gene. The J segment lost 3 bases and the V segment lost 3 bases, leaving 8 bases of the junction unmatched. The CDR3 is 15 amino acids. CDR3 nucleotide sequence: TGTGCCAGCTCACCCCCGGGACAGTCCGGCTACGAGCAGTACTTC. Translated, it gives CASSPPGQSGYEQYF.

This chain uses TRBV9 with TRBJ2-5; 12 positions match TRBD2. Trimming at V came to 3 bases and at J to 5 bases, leaving 8 bases not matched to a gene. Germline V lookup: CDR1 SGDLS, CDR2 YYNGEE. The length of the CDR3 is 16 residues. This CDR3 reads CASSEPLAGGTETQYF. In DNA, the CDR3 is TGTGCCAGCAGCGAGCCACTAGCGGGGGGTACGGAGACCCAGTACTTC.

V and J are TRBV2 and TRBJ1-4, with 8 bases lining up with TRBD1. Germline V lookup: CDR1 SNHLY, CDR2 FYNNEI. V shed 1 base, J shed 8 bases, and the junction held 6 bases outside the gene matches. There are 15 residues in the CDR3. The CDR3 reads CASSEGGTGTEKLFF. The CDR3 bases are TGTGCCAGCAGTGAAGGTGGGACAGGTACCGAAAAACTGTTTTTT.

V usage is TRBV7-9 and J usage is TRBJ1-4; 9 bases agree with TRBD1. Trimming took 5 bases from V and 6 from J; bases not matched to a gene: 4. The CDR3 totals 14 residues. Germline assignment: CDR1 SEHNR and CDR2 FQNEAQ (reference sequence). The CDR3, as DNA: TGTGCCAGCAGCGAGACAGGGGGTCATGAAAAACTGTTTTTT. It encodes CASSETGGHEKLFF.

The rearrangement uses TRBV4-1 and TRBJ2-7; no firm D call. V gave up 5 bases and J gave up 4 bases, with 12 bases separating them. The CDR3 sequence is 13 residues long. Germline CDR1 MGHRA, CDR2 YSYEKL. The CDR3 region has the DNA TGCGCCAGCAGCTTCGCTTCGGGTTACGAGCAGTACTTC. Its translation: CASSFASGYEQYF.

The V gene is TRBV5-6, the J gene TRBJ1-2; 8 bases are shared with TRBD1. After removal of 3 bases from V and 4 bases from J, the junction contained 8 bases not matched to a gene. This CDR3 has 15 amino acids. CDR1 is SGHDT and CDR2 is YYEEEE in the germline V gene. The CDR3 loop is CASSSGTGVAYGYTF. The CDR3 DNA reads TGTGCCAGCAGCTCCGGGACAGGAGTGGCCTATGGCTACACCTTC.

The genes are TRBV15 and TRBJ2-4; 7 bases agree with TRBD1. The CDR3 contains 16 residues. Unmatched junction bases numbered 11, after V lost 1 base and J lost 8 bases. Per the germline V gene, CDR1 is LNHNV and CDR2 is YYDKDF (reference sequence). The CDR3 coding sequence is TGTGCCACCAGCAGAGCAGGACAGGCGAGAGGGGACATTCAGTACTTC. Translating it yields CATSRAGQARGDIQYF.

This chain links TRBV10-2 with TRBJ1-2; 12 nucleotides match TRBD1. Germline-derived CDR1 and CDR2 are WSHSY and SAAADI. J was trimmed by 7 bases and V by 3 bases; bases with no gene match: 9. The CDR3 totals 16 residues. CDR3 bases: TGCGCCAGCAGTGAACCGGGACAGGGGGCAGTCATTGGCTACACCTTC. As protein: CASSEPGQGAVIGYTF.

This clone came up a few times. For the CDR3, the DNA is TGCAGCGTTGATAAGGGGGCGAAATGGGCCCAGTACTTC. Its translation: CSVDKGAKWAQYF. The gene calls are TRBV29-1 and TRBJ2-5; 7 nucleotides agree with TRBD1. CDR3 length: 13 amino acids. V gave up 3 bases and J gave up 9 bases; unmatched junction bases: 10. Per the germline V gene, CDR1 is SQVTM and CDR2 is ANQGSEA.

The rearrangement links TRBV18 to TRBJ1-1, with D possibly matching TRBD1 (6 bases). This CDR3 is built from 14 residues. Between the trimmed V and J ends, which lost 5 bases and 1 base, there was a span of 11 bases. Germline V CDR1 and CDR2: KGHSH, LQKENI. The CDR3, as DNA: TGTGCCAGCTCAGTGCGGGGGCGGAACACTGAAGCTTTCTTT. It specifies CASSVRGRNTEAFF.

The DNA for the CDR3 is TGCAGTGCAGATTCAGGGAAAGCTTTCTTT. It codes for CSADSGKAFF. The gene calls are TRBV20-1 and TRBJ1-1; possibly TRBD1 for D (5 bases). Trimming removed 6 bases from V and 9 bases from J, with 11 bases in between. The germline gives CDR1 DFQATT, CDR2 SNEGSKA (reference sequence). The CDR3 loop spans 10 amino acids.